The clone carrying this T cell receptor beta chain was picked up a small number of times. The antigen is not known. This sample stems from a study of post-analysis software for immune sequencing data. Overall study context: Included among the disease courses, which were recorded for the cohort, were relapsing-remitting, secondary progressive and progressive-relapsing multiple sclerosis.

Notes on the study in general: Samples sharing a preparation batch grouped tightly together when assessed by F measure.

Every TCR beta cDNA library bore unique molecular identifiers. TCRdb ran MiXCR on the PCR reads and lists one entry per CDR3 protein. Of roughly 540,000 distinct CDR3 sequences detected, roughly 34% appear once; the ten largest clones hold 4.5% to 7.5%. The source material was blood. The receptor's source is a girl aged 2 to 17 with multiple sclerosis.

The CDR3 bases are TGCAGTGCTGATTCAGGGTTAGCCAAAAACATTCAGTACTTC. Its translation is CSADSGLAKNIQYF. The chain employs TRBV20-1 and TRBJ2-4; D might be TRBD1 (5 bases). The germline V gene has CDR1 DFQATT and CDR2 SNEGSKA (reference sequence). The CDR3 length is 14 residues. V dropped 5 bases and J dropped 0 bases, with 11 bases sitting between them.